This T cell receptor beta chain was sequenced in a study of T cell responses to AZD1222 COVID-19 vaccine (dated by TCRdb to the early 2020s). Study-level background: TCR sequencing covered some 240 trial participants: 207 given two doses of AZD1222 and 26 given two doses of MenACWY control vaccine. Trial participants were enrolled by age into 18-55, 56-69 and 70-plus year subgroups, with roughly 150, 30 and 60 TCR-sequenced participants respectively.

The time point label here, explained by the study, means: about 28 days (+/-7) after the second vaccine dose. AZD1222 recipients with second doses at about 4 weeks or about 12 weeks were pooled, because spike-specific TCR depth and breadth did not differ between schedules. Vaccinee samples were obtained from the UK trials COV001 and COV002, which included a single-blind randomized controlled phase 2/3 trial of AZD1222 (ChAdOx1 nCoV-19) in healthy adults. For TCRbeta chain sequencing, PBMC samples were collected from trial participants at day 0 and at day 28 after the second dose. The CDR3 regions of human TCRbeta chains were analyzed by immunosequencing. As for how the authors treated the data: TCRs in the repertoires were compared against a reference library of SARS-CoV-2-specific TCRs that had been generated with the MIRA antigen-specificity platform. Breadth was defined as the fraction of unique TCRs that were SARS-CoV-2-associated, and depth was defined as the fraction of total T cells that were SARS-CoV-2-associated. Each spike-specific TCR was assigned to its reactive spike region and to a CD4 or CD8 class using the MIRA data. Log10-transformed breadth and depth values were compared by one-way ANOVA with Sidak's multiple comparisons tests. TCRdb's version of the immuneACCESS table is confined to in-frame rearrangements and falls short of the full clone set. An unresolved V gene accounts for under half of the shortfall where checked; the remainder is of unknown origin. V and J calls and clone size are those listed in that table; D and trimming were worked out from the DNA. This sample gives more than 80,000 clones in total; around nine tenths of them show up just once. The ten largest clonotypes hold roughly 3.1% of the sample.

Study-level results and caveats: Reportedly, close to half of the unique spike-specific TCRs recognized epitopes lying outside the regions that are mutated in the B.1.351 and B.1.1.7 variants. The 56-69-year group was small, and its depth increase did not reach significance, likely because of low power. Because no samples from the day 14 peak response were available, repertoires could be characterized only after the peak T cell response. Conclusions about previously exposed vaccinees were limited because only six AZD1222 recipients were SARS-CoV-2 seropositive at baseline. After two AZD1222 doses, spike-specific TCR breadth and depth were significantly higher than at day 0 and than in MenACWY recipients. CD4 TCRs associated with the vaccine covered the entire spike protein, and the dominant responses were in regions 160-218 and 743-854. Participants were mostly white British and included more females than males, and it was suggested by the authors that clonal diversity may have been underestimated.

As regards this clone: The clone's antigen remains unknown. The sample holds no much larger clone one base away, and base qualities are not on file.

Per the germline V gene, SGHTS is the CDR1 and YDEGEE is the CDR2. Taken from cysteine to phenylalanine, the CDR3 has 15 residues. Here the CDR3 DNA is all that survives: 45 bases in frame from base 1. The junction carries 8 bases between V and J, which are trimmed by 0 bases and 2 bases respectively. This chain joins TRBV5-8 to TRBJ1-4, with the D gene call left open. This material consisted of peripheral blood, taken 28 days after the second AZD1222 dose. The TCR was taken from an adult who received the AZD1222 COVID-19 vaccine. The CDR3 here reads CASSLGRPTNEKLFF. The DNA reads as follows: TGTGCCAGCAGCTTGGGTCGGCCTACTAATGAAAAACTGTTTTTT.